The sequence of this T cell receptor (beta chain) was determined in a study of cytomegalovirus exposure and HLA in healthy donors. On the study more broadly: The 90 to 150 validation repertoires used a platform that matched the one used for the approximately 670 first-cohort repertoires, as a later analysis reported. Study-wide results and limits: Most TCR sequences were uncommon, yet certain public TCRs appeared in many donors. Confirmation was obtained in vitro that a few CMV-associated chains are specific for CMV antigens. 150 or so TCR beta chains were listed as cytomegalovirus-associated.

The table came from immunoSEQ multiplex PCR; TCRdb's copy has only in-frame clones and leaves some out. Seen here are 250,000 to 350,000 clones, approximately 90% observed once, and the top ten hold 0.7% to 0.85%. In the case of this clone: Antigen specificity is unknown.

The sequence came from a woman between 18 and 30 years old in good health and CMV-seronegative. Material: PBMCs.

CDR3 region: CSVDSSGDYNEQFF. In nucleotides, the CDR3 is TGCAGCGTTGACTCGAGCGGGGATTACAATGAGCAGTTCTTC. The chain uses TRBV29-1 and TRBJ2-1; TRBD2 aligns across 7 bases. Looked up from germline, CDR1 is SQVTM and CDR2 is ANQGSEA. With V trimmed by 3 bases and J by 4 bases, 6 bases remained unmatched. CDR3 size: 14 residues.